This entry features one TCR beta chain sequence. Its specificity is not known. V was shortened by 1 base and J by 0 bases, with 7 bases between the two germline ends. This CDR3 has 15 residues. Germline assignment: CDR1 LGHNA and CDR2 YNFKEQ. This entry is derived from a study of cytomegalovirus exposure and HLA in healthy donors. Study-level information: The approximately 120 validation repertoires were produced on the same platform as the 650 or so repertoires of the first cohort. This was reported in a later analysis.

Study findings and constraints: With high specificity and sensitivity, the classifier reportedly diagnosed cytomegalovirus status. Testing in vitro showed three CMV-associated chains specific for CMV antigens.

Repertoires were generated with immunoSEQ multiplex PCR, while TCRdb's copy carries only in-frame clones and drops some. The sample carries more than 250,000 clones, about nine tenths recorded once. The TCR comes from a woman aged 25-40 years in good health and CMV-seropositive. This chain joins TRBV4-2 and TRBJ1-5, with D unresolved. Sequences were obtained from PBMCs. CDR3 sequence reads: CASSQVINSNQPQHF. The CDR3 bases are TGTGCCAGCAGCCAAGTAATAAATAGCAATCAGCCCCAGCATTTT.